The 12 T cell receptor beta chains given below trace back to one sample, sequenced in a study of blood T cell repertoires in COVID-19. The data were produced by immunoSEQ multiplex PCR, yet TCRdb's version contains in-frame clones alone and is incomplete. The sample records roughly 79,000 clones, 87% being singletons. Sequencing input: peripheral blood. The receptor set was obtained from a woman aged 45-65 years with acute or convalescent COVID-19.

The chain carries TRBV6-5 and TRBJ2-2, with D possibly being TRBD2 (5 bases). Germline V gives CDR1 MNHEY, CDR2 SVGAGI. Trimming stripped 0 bases from V and 6 bases from J, with 11 bases between. CDR3 length equals 15 residues. The CDR3 DNA follows: TGTGCCAGCAGTTACTCCGGGGTATTATCCGGGGAGCTGTTTTTT. Translating it yields CASSYSGVLSGELFF.

The chain uses TRBV28 and TRBJ1-4; 7 bases line up with TRBD1. CDR1 is MDHEN and CDR2 is SYDVKM in the germline V gene. The CDR3 runs 20 residues. The V and J ends lost 5 bases and 0 bases, in that order; junction bases with no gene match: 18. Here the CDR3 DNA reads TGTGCCAGCAGTAGATACCTCCGGGACAGATATACTGCAACTAATGAAAAACTGTTTTTT. This encodes CASSRYLRDRYTATNEKLFF.

The chain is built from TRBV6-5 and TRBJ2-1; perhaps TRBD1 as D (6 bases). Trimming took off 6 bases at V and 7 bases at J, with 16 bases between the two ends. Germline CDR1 reads MNHEY; CDR2 reads SVGAGI. This CDR3 contains 14 residues. The CDR3 nucleotides read TGTGCCAGCAGGGGAAGGACAGCTAGGAATGAGCAGTTCTTC. Translation: CASRGRTARNEQFF.

The V call is TRBV7-2, the J call TRBJ1-3; D is perhaps TRBD1 (6 bases). This CDR3 comprises 15 residues. V lost 5 bases to trimming and J lost 3 bases, with 14 bases between them. Germline V lookup: CDR1 SGHTA, CDR2 FQGNSA. In DNA form, the CDR3 reads TGTGCCAGCAGCGCCCAAAGGGGGGGTGGAAACACCATATATTTT. Amino acid sequence: CASSAQRGGGNTIYF.

V gene TRBV19 combines with J gene TRBJ2-3; 9 nucleotides agree with TRBD2. The length of the CDR3 is 17 residues. V shed 0 bases, J shed 2 bases, and the junction held 6 bases outside the gene matches. Germline V gives CDR1 LNHDA, CDR2 SQIVND (reference sequence). CDR3 amino acids: CASSIDGTSLSTDTQYF. The CDR3 DNA sequence: TGTGCCAGTAGTATAGACGGGACTAGCCTATCCACAGATACGCAGTATTTT.

This clone showed up just once. The rearrangement uses TRBV11-2 and TRBJ2-7; 7 nucleotides match TRBD2. The CDR3 is 14 residues long. Germline V CDR1 and CDR2: SGHAT, FQNNGV. V lost 5 bases to trimming and J lost 3 bases; unmatched junction nucleotides: 7. The CDR3 nucleotides are TGTGCCAGCAGCCAGGGACTACAATTCTACGAGCAGTACTTC. This codes for CASSQGLQFYEQYF. Using reference TRBV11-2 and TRBJ2-7 for the parts outside the CDR3, the full variable domain is EAGVAQSPRYKIIEKRQSVAFWCNPISGHATLYWYQQILGQGPKLLIQFQNNGVVDDSQLPKDRFSAERLKGVDSTLKIQPAKLEDSAVYLCASSQGLQFYEQYFGPGTRLTVT.

The chain links TRBV19 to TRBJ2-1, with unresolved D. The V gene's germline CDR1 is LNHDA and CDR2 SQIVND (reference sequence). CDR3 length: 13 amino acids. V shed 4 bases and J shed 0 bases, with 4 bases lying between them. CDR3 in amino acids: CASSRGSYNEQFF. Here the CDR3 DNA reads TGTGCCAGTAGTAGAGGCTCCTACAATGAGCAGTTCTTC.

The chain has TRBV24-1 and TRBJ1-2, with D possibly matching TRBD1 (5 bases). The V gene's germline CDR1 is KGHDR and CDR2 SFDVKD. This CDR3 has 14 amino acids. V gave up 1 base and J gave up 4 bases, with 9 bases separating them. CDR3 region: CATSDLGESYGYTF. DNA for the CDR3: TGTGCCACCAGTGATTTAGGGGAAAGCTATGGCTACACCTTC.

V usage is TRBV19 and J usage is TRBJ2-3; D might be TRBD2 (6 bases). V was cut by 1 base and J by 1 base, with 18 bases left in between. The germline V gene has CDR1 LNHDA and CDR2 SQIVND (reference sequence). This CDR3 comprises 18 residues. DNA for the CDR3: TGTGCCAGTAGTATAGGCCCTAGCGCGTTAGTGGGCACAGATACGCAGTATTTT. The encoded protein is CASSIGPSALVGTDTQYF.

The gene calls are TRBV7-3 and TRBJ2-3, with a tentative D call TRBD2 (5 bases). The CDR3 has 13 amino acids. Trimming pared 5 bases from V and 5 bases from J, leaving 11 bases between. The germline V gene has CDR1 SGHTA and CDR2 FQGTGA. This chain's CDR3 is CASSPGIVDTQYF. As DNA, the CDR3 is TGTGCCAGCAGCCCGGGGATCGTAGATACGCAGTATTTT.

The rearrangement uses TRBV7-9 and TRBJ1-3; D is possibly TRBD1 (6 bases). Trimming removed 2 bases at V and 7 bases at J, with 21 bases between. The CDR3 runs to 17 residues. Germline values: CDR1 SEHNR, CDR2 FQNEAQ (reference sequence). The CDR3: CASSLRGGRSLGNTIYF. The CDR3 DNA reads as TGTGCCAGCAGCTTAAGGGGGGGCAGGTCCCTCGGGAACACCATATATTTT.

In this sample, this clone turned up a few times. The chain links TRBV29-1 to TRBJ2-7, with D possibly TRBD1 on 6 matching bases. Germline V CDR1 and CDR2: SQVTM, ANQGSEA. V was shortened by 6 bases and J by 4 bases, with 19 bases between the two germline ends. The CDR3 sequence is 14 residues long. The CDR3 bases are TGCAGCGTGGTACACCGGGACAAGGGATACGAGCAGTACTTC. Encoded protein: CSVVHRDKGYEQYF.